The present TCR beta chain was sequenced within a study of T cell changes during pregnancy in multiple sclerosis. This clone was observed once. The repertoire was sequenced with immunoSEQ multiplex PCR; TCRdb's copy has only in-frame clones and lacks some. The table has 85,000 to 100,000 clones, approximately 95% seen once. V lost 6 bases and J lost 6, with 14 bases in between. The CDR3 is made up of 14 amino acids. CDR1 is MDHEN, CDR2 SYDVKM, per germline. This material consisted of peripheral blood, taken after pregnancy. The receptor was isolated from a female donor with multiple sclerosis, enrolled in a pregnancy study. The J gene is TRBJ2-2, the V gene TRBV28; possibly TRBD1 for D (6 bases). CDR3: CASSPRGKPGELFF. The CDR3 DNA reads as TGTGCCAGCAGCCCCAGGGGTAAGCCCGGGGAGCTGTTTTTT. The variable domain in full, completed from reference TRBV28 and TRBJ2-2, reads DVKVTQSSRYLVKRTGEKVFLECVQDMDHENMFWYRQDPGLGLRLIYFSYDVKMKEKGDIPEGYSVSREKKERFSLILESASTNQTSMYLCASSPRGKPGELFFGEGSRLTVL.